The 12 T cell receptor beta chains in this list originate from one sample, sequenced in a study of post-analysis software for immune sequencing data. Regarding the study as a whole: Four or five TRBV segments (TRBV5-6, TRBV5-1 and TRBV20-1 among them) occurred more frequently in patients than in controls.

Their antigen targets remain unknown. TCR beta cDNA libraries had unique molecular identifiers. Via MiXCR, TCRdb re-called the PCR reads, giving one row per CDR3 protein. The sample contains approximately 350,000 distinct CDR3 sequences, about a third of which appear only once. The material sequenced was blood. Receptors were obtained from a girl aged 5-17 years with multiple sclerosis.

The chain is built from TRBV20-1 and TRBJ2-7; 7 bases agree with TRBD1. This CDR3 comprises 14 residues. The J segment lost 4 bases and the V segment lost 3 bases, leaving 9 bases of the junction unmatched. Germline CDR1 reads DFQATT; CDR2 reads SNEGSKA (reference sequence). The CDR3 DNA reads TGCAGTGCTAGGCAGACAGGGAGAAGGTACGAGCAGTACTTC. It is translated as CSARQTGRRYEQYF.

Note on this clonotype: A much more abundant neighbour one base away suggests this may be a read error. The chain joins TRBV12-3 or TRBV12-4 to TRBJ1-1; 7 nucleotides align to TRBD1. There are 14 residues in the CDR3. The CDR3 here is CASSLTGLNIEAFF. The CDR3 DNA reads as TGTGCCAGCAGTCTGACAGGGTTGAACATTGAAGCTTTCTTT.

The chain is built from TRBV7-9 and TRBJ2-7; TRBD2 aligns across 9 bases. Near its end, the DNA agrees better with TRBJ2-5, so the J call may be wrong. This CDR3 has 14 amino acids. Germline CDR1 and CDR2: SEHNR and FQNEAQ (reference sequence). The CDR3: CASSQTSGKETQYF. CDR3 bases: TGTGCCAGCAGCCAGACTAGCGGCAAAGAGACCCAGTACTTC.

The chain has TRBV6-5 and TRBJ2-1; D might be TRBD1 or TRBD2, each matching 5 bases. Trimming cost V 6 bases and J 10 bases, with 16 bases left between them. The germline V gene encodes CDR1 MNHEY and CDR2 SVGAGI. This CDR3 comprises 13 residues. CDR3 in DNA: TGTGCCAGCAGCCTTTCTGGGGGTAGCGAGCAGTTCTTC. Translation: CASSLSGGSEQFF.

The CDR3 nucleotides read TGTGCCAGCAGCCCGGGACTAGCGGGGGGCCGCCTCCAAGAGACCCAGTACTTC. It specifies CASSPGLAGGRLQETQYF. The V gene is TRBV11-2, the J gene TRBJ2-5, with 15 nucleotides matching TRBD2. Per germline, CDR1 SGHAT and CDR2 FQNNGV. This CDR3 has 18 residues. Unmatched junction bases numbered 8, after V lost 5 bases and J lost 1 base.

The CDR3 reads CASSQDGTRGETQYF. The CDR3 DNA reads as TGCGCCAGCAGCCAAGATGGCACTAGGGGAGAGACCCAGTACTTC. This sequence joins TRBV4-3 and TRBJ2-5; D tentatively reads TRBD1 or TRBD2 (5 bases each). CDR3 size: 15 residues. V was pared by 0 bases and J by 4 bases, with 12 bases between. Germline loops: CDR1 LGHNA, CDR2 YSLEER.

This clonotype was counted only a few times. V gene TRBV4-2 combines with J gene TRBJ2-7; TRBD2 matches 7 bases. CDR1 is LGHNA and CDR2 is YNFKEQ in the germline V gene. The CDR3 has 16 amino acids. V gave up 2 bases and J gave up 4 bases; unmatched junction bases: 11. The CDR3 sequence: CASSQRGLGEGYEQYF. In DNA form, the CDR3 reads TGTGCCAGCAGCCAAAGGGGATTGGGGGAGGGTTACGAGCAGTACTTC.

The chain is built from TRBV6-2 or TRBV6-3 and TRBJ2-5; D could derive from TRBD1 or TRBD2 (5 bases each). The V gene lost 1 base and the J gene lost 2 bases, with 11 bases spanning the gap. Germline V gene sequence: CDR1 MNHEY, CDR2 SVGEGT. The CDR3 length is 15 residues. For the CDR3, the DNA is TGTGCCAGCAGTTACTTGGGACGGACACAAGAGACCCAGTACTTC. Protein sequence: CASSYLGRTQETQYF.

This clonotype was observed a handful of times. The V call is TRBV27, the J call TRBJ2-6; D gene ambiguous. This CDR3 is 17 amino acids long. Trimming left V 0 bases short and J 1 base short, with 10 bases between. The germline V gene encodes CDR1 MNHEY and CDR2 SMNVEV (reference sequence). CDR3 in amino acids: CASSLSGIRSGANVLTF. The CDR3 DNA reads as TGTGCCAGCAGTTTATCGGGCATCCGGTCTGGGGCCAACGTCCTGACTTTC.

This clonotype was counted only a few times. CDR3 residues: CASSQWDSSTDTQYF. In nucleotides, the CDR3 is TGCGCCAGCAGCCAATGGGACAGTTCCACAGATACGCAGTATTTT. V gene TRBV5-1 combines with J gene TRBJ2-3; 7 nucleotides match TRBD1. The CDR3 loop spans 15 amino acids. Per the germline V gene, CDR1 is SGHRS and CDR2 is YFSETQ. Germline trimming cut 4 bases from V and 2 bases from J; bases unmatched to any gene: 7.

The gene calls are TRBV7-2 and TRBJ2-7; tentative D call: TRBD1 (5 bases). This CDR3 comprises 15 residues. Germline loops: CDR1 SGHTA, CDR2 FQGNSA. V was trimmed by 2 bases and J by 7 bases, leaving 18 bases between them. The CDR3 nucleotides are TGTGCCAGCAGCTTACGGGCAAGCCCCCAGGGAGAGCAGTACTTC. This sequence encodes CASSLRASPQGEQYF.

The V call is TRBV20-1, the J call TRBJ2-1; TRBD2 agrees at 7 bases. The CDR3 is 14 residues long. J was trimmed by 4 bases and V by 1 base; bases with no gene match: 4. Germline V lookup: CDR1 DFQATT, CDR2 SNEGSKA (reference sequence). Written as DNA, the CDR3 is TGCAGTGCTAGAGGGAGGGACTATTACAATGAGCAGTTCTTC. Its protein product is CSARGRDYYNEQFF.